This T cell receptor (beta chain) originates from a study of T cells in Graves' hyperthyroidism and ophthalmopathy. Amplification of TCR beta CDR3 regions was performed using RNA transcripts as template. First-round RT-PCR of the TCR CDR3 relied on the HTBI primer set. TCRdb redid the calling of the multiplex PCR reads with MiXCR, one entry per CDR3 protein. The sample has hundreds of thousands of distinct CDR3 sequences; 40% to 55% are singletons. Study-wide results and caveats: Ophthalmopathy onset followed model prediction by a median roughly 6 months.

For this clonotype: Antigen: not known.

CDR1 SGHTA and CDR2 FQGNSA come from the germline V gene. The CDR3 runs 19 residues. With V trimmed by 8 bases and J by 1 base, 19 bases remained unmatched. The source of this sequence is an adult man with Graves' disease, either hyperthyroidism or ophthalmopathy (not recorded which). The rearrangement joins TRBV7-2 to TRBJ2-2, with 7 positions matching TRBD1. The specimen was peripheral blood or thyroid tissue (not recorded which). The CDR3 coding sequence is TGTGCCAGCTCACCTAACCCAGGGGGACAGACAAAGAACACCGGGGAGCTGTTTTTT. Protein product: CASSPNPGGQTKNTGELFF.